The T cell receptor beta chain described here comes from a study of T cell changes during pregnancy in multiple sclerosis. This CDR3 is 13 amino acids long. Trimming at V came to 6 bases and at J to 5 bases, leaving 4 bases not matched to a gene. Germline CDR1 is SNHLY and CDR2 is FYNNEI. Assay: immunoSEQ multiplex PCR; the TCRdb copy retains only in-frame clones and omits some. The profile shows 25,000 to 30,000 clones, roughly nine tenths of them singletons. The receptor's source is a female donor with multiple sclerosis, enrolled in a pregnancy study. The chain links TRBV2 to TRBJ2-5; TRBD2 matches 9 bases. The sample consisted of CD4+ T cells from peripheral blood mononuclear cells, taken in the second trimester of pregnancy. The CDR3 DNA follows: TGTGCCAGCAGCCCCGGACTAGCGGAGACCCAGTACTTC. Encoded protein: CASSPGLAETQYF.